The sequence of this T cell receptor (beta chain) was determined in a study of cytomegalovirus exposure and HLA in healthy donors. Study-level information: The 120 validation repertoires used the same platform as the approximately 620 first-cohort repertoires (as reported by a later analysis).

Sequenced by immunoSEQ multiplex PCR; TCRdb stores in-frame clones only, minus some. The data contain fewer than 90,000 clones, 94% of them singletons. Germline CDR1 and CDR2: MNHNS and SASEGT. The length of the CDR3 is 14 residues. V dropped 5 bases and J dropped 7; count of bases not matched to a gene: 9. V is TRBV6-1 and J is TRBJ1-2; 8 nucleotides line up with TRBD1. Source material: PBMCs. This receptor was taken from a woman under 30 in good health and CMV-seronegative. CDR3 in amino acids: CASSLDRVVVGYTF. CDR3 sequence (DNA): TGTGCCAGCAGTCTGGACAGGGTCGTAGTTGGCTACACCTTC.